The 26 T cell receptor beta chains reported below all come from one sample, sequenced in a study of blood T cells in healthy people across ages. Together with a sample-barcoded 5' primer, a J-beta primer mix was included in a second PCR lasting about 7 to 12 cycles. One entry per CDR3 protein, called by TCRdb with MiXCR from the 5' RACE reads. The profile covers about 830,000 distinct CDR3 sequences, with approximately 65% appearing a single time and 28% taken by the ten largest. Sample: blood. These receptors originate from a man aged 25 to 40 in good health.

The rearrangement links TRBV9 to TRBJ2-7, with D uncertain. The germline V and J ends were trimmed by 0 bases and 0 bases, with 7 bases remaining between them. Germline V gene sequence: CDR1 SGDLS, CDR2 YYNGEE. The CDR3 runs 14 residues. This CDR3 reads CASSVDSRSYEQYF. CDR3 in DNA: TGTGCCAGCAGCGTAGATAGCCGCTCCTACGAGCAGTACTTC.

V usage is TRBV29-1 and J usage is TRBJ1-2; tentative D call: TRBD1 (5 bases). V was pared by 4 bases and J by 0 bases, with 9 bases between. Germline assignment: CDR1 SQVTM and CDR2 ANQGSEA. The CDR3 covers 13 residues. The CDR3 nucleotides read TGCAGCGTTGGGGGCATAGCTAACTATGGCTACACCTTC. Translation gives CSVGGIANYGYTF.

The V and J genes are TRBV12-3 or TRBV12-4 and TRBJ2-5; no clear D gene. CDR3 length equals 14 residues. Trimming removed 1 base at V and 4 bases at J, with 10 bases between. This chain's CDR3 is CASSLGRIGETQYF. CDR3 sequence (DNA): TGTGCCAGCAGTTTAGGAAGGATCGGAGAGACCCAGTACTTC.

The chain recombines TRBV5-1 with TRBJ2-7; D ambiguous. V was trimmed by 1 base and J by 6 bases, leaving 14 bases between them. Germline CDR1 is SGHRS and CDR2 is YFSETQ. The CDR3 length is 14 residues. The CDR3: CASSLTQVGFEQYF. CDR3 sequence (DNA): TGCGCCAGCAGCTTGACCCAAGTGGGATTCGAGCAGTACTTC. The whole variable domain, remainder taken from reference TRBV5-1 and TRBJ2-7, is KAGVTQTPRYLIKTRGQQVTLSCSPISGHRSVSWYQQTPGQGLQFLFEYFSETQRNKGNFPGRFSGRQFSNSRSEMNVSTLELGDSALYLCASSLTQVGFEQYFGPGTRLTVT.

This chain connects TRBV20-1 to TRBJ1-5; perhaps TRBD1 as D (6 bases). Germline V CDR1 and CDR2: DFQATT, SNEGSKA (reference sequence). This CDR3 comprises 12 residues. V was shortened by 8 bases and J by 3 bases, with 11 bases between the two germline ends. The CDR3 region is CSHDRNNQPQHF. CDR3 nucleotide sequence: TGCAGTCATGACAGGAACAATCAGCCCCAGCATTTT.

J is TRBJ2-4 and V is TRBV4-2, with TRBD1 matching over 10 bases. Gene TRBJ2-7 matches the end of the DNA better, so the J call may be wrong. The germline gives CDR1 LGHNA, CDR2 YNFKEQ. This CDR3 comprises 16 residues. The CDR3 sequence is CASSPKFDRGQYEQYF. In DNA form, the CDR3 reads TGTGCCAGCAGCCCCAAGTTCGACAGGGGGCAGTACGAGCAGTACTTC.

The CDR3 spells CASSRGLALDTQYF. The CDR3, as DNA: TGCGCCAGCAGCCGGGGTCTAGCGTTAGATACGCAGTATTTT. The rearrangement links TRBV4-3 to TRBJ2-3; D is perhaps TRBD2 (6 bases). The CDR3 consists of 14 residues. V gave up 4 bases and J gave up 5 bases, with 13 bases separating them. Germline V gene lookup returns CDR1 LGHNA and CDR2 YSLEER.

The V gene is TRBV12-3 or TRBV12-4, the J gene TRBJ2-3; D tentatively fits TRBD1 or TRBD2 (5 bases each). The CDR3 has 15 amino acids. Trimming removed 4 bases at V and 1 base at J, with 12 bases between. The CDR3 sequence: CASSWSGSGTDTQYF. The CDR3 coding sequence is TGTGCCAGCAGTTGGTCAGGGAGTGGCACAGATACGCAGTATTTT.

About this clonotype itself: The junction departs from germline at one end; a sequencing error may be responsible. This rearrangement joins TRBV7-9 to TRBJ1-6; D uncertain. The CDR3 consists of 12 residues. The germline V gene has CDR1 SEHNR and CDR2 FQNEAQ (reference sequence). CDR3: CASSSDPSPPHF. CDR3 DNA: TGTGCCAGCAGCTCCGACCCATCACCCCCCCACTTT. Full variable domain (remainder filled in from reference TRBV7-9 and TRBJ1-6): DTGVSQNPRHKITKRGQNVTFRCDPISEHNRLYWYRQTLGQGPEFLTYFQNEAQLEKSRLLSDRFSAERPKGSFSTLEIQRTEQGDSAMYLCASSSDPSPPHFGNGTRLTVT.

The chain recombines TRBV20-1 with TRBJ1-6, with TRBD1 matching 7 bases. J gave up 10 bases and V 4 bases, and 4 bases lay outside the gene matches. Germline V CDR1 and CDR2: DFQATT, SNEGSKA (reference sequence). The CDR3 consists of 12 residues. The CDR3 DNA follows: TGCAGTGCTAAAACAGGGGACTCACCCCTCCACTTT. As protein: CSAKTGDSPLHF.

The rearrangement joins TRBV28 to TRBJ2-2; D is possibly TRBD2 (6 bases). CDR1 is MDHEN and CDR2 is SYDVKM in the germline V gene. V was shortened by 7 bases and J by 5 bases, with 17 bases between the two germline ends. The CDR3 is 15 residues long. The CDR3 reads CASTPPGVRTGELFF. CDR3 sequence (DNA): TGTGCCAGCACCCCTCCGGGGGTAAGGACCGGGGAGCTGTTTTTT.

This clonotype has more than one count but fewer than ten. V usage is TRBV4-3 and J usage is TRBJ2-7, with 8 bases identical to TRBD2. The J call may be in error: the DNA end matches TRBJ2-5 better. CDR1 is LGHNA and CDR2 is YSLEER in the germline V gene. The CDR3 totals 17 residues. CDR3 DNA: TGCGCCAGCAGCCAAGATCCCCCCGGGGGGGGACAAGAGACCCAGTACTTC. This codes for CASSQDPPGGGQETQYF.

The V call is TRBV5-6, the J call TRBJ2-3, with 7 bases fitting TRBD2. After removal of 4 bases from V and 3 bases from J, the junction contained 8 bases not matched to a gene. The germline V gene has CDR1 SGHDT and CDR2 YYEEEE. The CDR3 is made up of 15 amino acids. CDR3 nucleotide sequence: TGTGCCAGCAGCCCCCGGGACTACCGTACAGATACGCAGTATTTT. This gives the protein CASSPRDYRTDTQYF.

The table lists this clonotype with a few counts. The genes are TRBV7-9 and TRBJ2-3; no clear D gene. V dropped 0 bases and J dropped 6 bases, with 7 bases sitting between them. This CDR3 comprises 13 residues. Looked up from germline, CDR1 is SEHNR and CDR2 is FQNEAQ (reference sequence). The DNA of the CDR3 is TGTGCCAGCAGCTTAGCGGTAATGGATACGCAGTATTTT. This encodes CASSLAVMDTQYF.

The table lists this clonotype with a few counts. The chain combines TRBV6-2 or TRBV6-3 with TRBJ2-3, with a weak D call TRBD2 (5 bases). V lost 11 bases, J lost 1 base, and 16 bases lay in between. The CDR3 runs 14 residues. From germline, CDR1 is MNHEY and CDR2 SVGEGT. The CDR3 coding sequence is TGTGCCGGATCCCCGGGGATTGGCACAGATACGCAGTATTTT. Translated, it gives CAGSPGIGTDTQYF.

This clonotype was seen a few times. V usage is TRBV12-3 or TRBV12-4 and J usage is TRBJ2-3; D unresolved. CDR3 length: 13 residues. Trimming removed 5 bases from V and 0 bases from J, with 6 bases in between. CDR3 coding DNA: TGTGCCAGCAGTCGACGGAGCACAGATACGCAGTATTTT. Its protein is CASSRRSTDTQYF.

The chain is built from TRBV10-3 and TRBJ2-3; D is possibly TRBD2 (5 bases). Trimming removed 7 bases from V and 0 bases from J, with 11 bases in between. In germline, CDR1 is ENHRY, CDR2 SYGVKD. The CDR3 loop spans 14 amino acids. The CDR3 bases are TGTGCCATCAACGCGGGCCCGAGCACAGATACGCAGTATTTT. Encoded protein: CAINAGPSTDTQYF.

This chain uses TRBV6-5 with TRBJ2-1, with unresolved D. Trimming shortened V by 0 bases and J by 6 bases, and 21 bases separated the two germline ends. Germline assignment: CDR1 MNHEY and CDR2 SVGAGI. The CDR3 covers 18 residues. In DNA, the CDR3 is TGTGCCAGCAGTTACTCTTCCGAGTCCCAGAGCTATTCCAATGAGCAGTTCTTC. It specifies CASSYSSESQSYSNEQFF.

In this sample, this clonotype turned up a few times. V and J are TRBV10-3 and TRBJ2-3; D gene unclear. The germline V gene has CDR1 ENHRY and CDR2 SYGVKD. V lost 3 bases and J lost 0, with 7 bases in between. CDR3 length equals 14 residues. DNA for the CDR3: TGTGCCATCAGTGATGCTAGTAGCACAGATACGCAGTATTTT. Protein: CAISDASSTDTQYF.

The V and J genes are TRBV5-1 and TRBJ1-2; TRBD1 agrees at 7 bases. Germline CDR1 is SGHRS and CDR2 is YFSETQ. Losses at the gene ends were 3 bases for V and 6 bases for J; bases not matched to a gene: 8. The CDR3 spans 14 residues. CDR3 protein: CASSYGETGHGYTF. The DNA for the CDR3 is TGCGCCAGCAGCTATGGGGAGACAGGGCATGGCTACACCTTC.

This clonotype was seen just once. CDR3 amino acids: CASSSPAGVWGYTF. The CDR3 DNA reads TGTGCCAGCAGTTCCCCAGCAGGGGTTTGGGGCTACACCTTC. The chain employs TRBV28 and TRBJ1-2, with a weak D call TRBD1 (6 bases). Germline V gene sequence: CDR1 MDHEN, CDR2 SYDVKM. This CDR3 has 14 amino acids. The germline V and J ends were trimmed by 4 bases and 8 bases, with 17 bases remaining between them.

This clonotype was seen only once. The genes are TRBV20-1 and TRBJ2-7; TRBD2 might be the D (6 bases). This CDR3 spans 13 amino acids. Trimming removed 3 bases at V and 1 base at J, with 10 bases between. Germline loops: CDR1 DFQATT, CDR2 SNEGSKA (reference sequence). The CDR3 DNA reads as TGCAGTGCTAGTGATGGGGGGTCCTACGAGCAGTACTTC. It codes for CSASDGGSYEQYF.

This clonotype was found a few times. The rearrangement links TRBV20-1 to TRBJ2-7; TRBD2 matches at 9 bases. Germline CDR1 reads DFQATT; CDR2 reads SNEGSKA (reference sequence). The CDR3 contains 15 residues. J gave up 2 bases and V 2 bases, and 7 bases lay outside the gene matches. DNA for the CDR3: TGCAGTGCTAGAAGGGCGACTAGCGGTACCTACGAGCAGTACTTC. Its protein is CSARRATSGTYEQYF.

This clonotype was recorded only once. A read error may account for a junction end that differs from germline. The CDR3 sequence: CASSLGGGSGETQYF. CDR3 DNA: TGTGCTAGCAGCTTAGGAGGGGGATCCGGGGAGACCCAGTACTTC. The rearrangement uses TRBV7-7 and TRBJ2-5; D tentatively fits TRBD1 or TRBD2 (6 bases each). CDR1 is SSHAT and CDR2 is FNYEAQ in the germline V gene (reference sequence). The CDR3 is made up of 15 amino acids. The full variable domain, in which reference TRBV7-7 and TRBJ2-5 provide the parts outside the CDR3, is GAGVSQSPRYKVTKRGQDVTLRCDPISSHATLYWYQQALGQGPEFLTYFNYEAQPDKSGLPSDRFSAERPEGSISTLTIQRTEQRDSAMYRCASSLGGGSGETQYFGPGTRLLVL.

This clonotype was counted a few times. J is TRBJ1-5 and V is TRBV5-5, with TRBD1 as a possible D gene (5 bases). Trimming left V 8 bases short and J 9 bases short, with 18 bases between. In germline, CDR1 is SGHKS, CDR2 YYEKEE (reference sequence). This CDR3 contains 13 residues. The CDR3 sequence: CARAEGFSSPQHF. The CDR3 DNA reads TGTGCCAGGGCGGAGGGGTTTTCGTCGCCCCAGCATTTT.

This chain connects TRBV4-2 to TRBJ2-3; 10 bases are shared with TRBD2. The germline V gene encodes CDR1 LGHNA and CDR2 YNFKEQ. The CDR3 loop spans 20 amino acids. Trimming removed 0 bases from V and 5 bases from J; junction bases left unmatched: 17. The CDR3 protein is CASSQESSLLAGVWIDTQYF. The CDR3 bases are TGTGCCAGCAGCCAAGAAAGCTCCCTTCTAGCGGGGGTTTGGATAGATACGCAGTATTTT.